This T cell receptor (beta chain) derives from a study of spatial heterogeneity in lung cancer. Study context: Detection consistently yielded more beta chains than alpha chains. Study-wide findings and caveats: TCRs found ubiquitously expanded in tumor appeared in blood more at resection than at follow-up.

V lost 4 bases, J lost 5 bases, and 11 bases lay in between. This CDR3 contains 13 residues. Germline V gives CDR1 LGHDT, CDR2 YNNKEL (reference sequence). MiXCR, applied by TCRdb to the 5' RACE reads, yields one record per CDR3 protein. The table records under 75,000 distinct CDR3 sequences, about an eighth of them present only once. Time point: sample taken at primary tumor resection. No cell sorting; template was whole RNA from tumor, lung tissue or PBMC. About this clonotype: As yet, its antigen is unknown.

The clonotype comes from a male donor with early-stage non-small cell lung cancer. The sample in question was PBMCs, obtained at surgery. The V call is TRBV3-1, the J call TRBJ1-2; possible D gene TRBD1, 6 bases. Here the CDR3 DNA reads TGTGCCAGCAGCCCAAGAGGGGGTTATGGCTACACCTTC. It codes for CASSPRGGYGYTF.